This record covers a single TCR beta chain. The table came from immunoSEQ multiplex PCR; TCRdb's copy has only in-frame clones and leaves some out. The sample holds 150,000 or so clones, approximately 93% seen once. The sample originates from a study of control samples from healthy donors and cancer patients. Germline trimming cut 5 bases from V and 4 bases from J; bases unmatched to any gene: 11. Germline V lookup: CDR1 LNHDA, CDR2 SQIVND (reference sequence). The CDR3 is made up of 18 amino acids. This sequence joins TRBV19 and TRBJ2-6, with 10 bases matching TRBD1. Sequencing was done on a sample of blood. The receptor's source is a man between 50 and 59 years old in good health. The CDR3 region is CASSYRDRGSRGANVLTF. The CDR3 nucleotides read TGTGCCAGTAGTTACCGGGACAGGGGATCGAGGGGGGCCAACGTCCTGACTTTC.